The present T cell receptor beta chain was sequenced within a study of human T cells and chemical hapten exposure. About the research overall: Small discrepancies in pooled library volume mainly accounted for the varying TCR yields per sample. General study findings and limits: High-frequency TCRs, those above 1 in 1000, stayed the same after DPC sensitization.

Comment on this clonotype: Its antigen remains unknown.

This CDR3 is built from 16 residues. V lost 5 bases and J lost 7, with 21 bases in between. Germline V gene data show CDR1 as SGHAT and CDR2 as FQDESV (reference sequence). Unique molecular identifiers were attached to individual cDNA molecules during library preparation. MiXCR was run by TCRdb on the 5' RACE reads, yielding one entry per CDR3 protein. The profile shows 110,000 or so distinct CDR3 sequences, approximately 19% of them singletons. Unseparated into fractions, whole blood served as the source from which total RNA was extracted. The receptor comes from a human donor in good health. The V call is TRBV11-1, the J call TRBJ2-1; D possibly matches TRBD1 or TRBD2 (5 bases each). The CDR3 DNA sequence: TGTGCCAGCAGCGTAGGACCGGGACCCCCTATGAATGAGCAGTTCTTC. This sequence encodes CASSVGPGPPMNEQFF.